One and the same sample provided the 17 T cell receptor beta chains below, sequenced in a study of blood T cell repertoires in COVID-19. Repertoires were generated with immunoSEQ multiplex PCR, while TCRdb's copy carries only in-frame clones and drops some. The data show about 180,000 clones, with roughly 84% seen just once and approximately 10% held by the top ten. Sequenced sample: peripheral blood. All receptors come from an elderly woman with active or convalescent COVID-19.

The chain carries TRBV19 and TRBJ2-4; 7 bases align to TRBD1. CDR3 length: 13 residues. The germline CDR1 and CDR2 sequences are LNHDA and SQIVND (reference sequence). The V gene end was trimmed by 5 bases and the J gene end by 5 bases; junction bases not matched to a gene: 3. CDR3 sequence reads: CASSPGQQNIQYF. In DNA, the CDR3 is TGTGCCAGTAGTCCGGGACAGCAAAACATTCAGTACTTC.

This clone was observed a handful of times. The chain joins TRBV19 to TRBJ1-3; D perhaps matches TRBD1 (6 bases). Trimming shortened V by 3 bases and J by 4 bases, and 13 bases separated the two germline ends. CDR3 size: 15 residues. In germline, CDR1 is LNHDA, CDR2 SQIVND (reference sequence). The CDR3 DNA follows: TGTGCCAGTAGTATCTACAGGGATAGCGGAAACACCATATATTTT. Protein sequence: CASSIYRDSGNTIYF.

The rearrangement uses TRBV2 and TRBJ2-1; 8 nucleotides match TRBD2. Germline V gives CDR1 SNHLY, CDR2 FYNNEI. The CDR3 loop spans 15 amino acids. Germline trimming cut 7 bases from V and 6 bases from J; bases unmatched to any gene: 11. In DNA, the CDR3 is TGTGCCAGCACCAAACATACGGGAGGGACCAATGAGCAGTTCTTC. This translates into CASTKHTGGTNEQFF. Filled out from reference TRBV2 and TRBJ2-1, the complete variable domain reads EPEVTQTPSHQVTQMGQEVILRCVPISNHLYFYWYRQILGQKVEFLVSFYNNEISEKSEIFDDQFSVERPDGSNFTLKIRSTKLEDSAMYFCASTKHTGGTNEQFFGPGTRLTVL.

This chain joins TRBV25-1 and TRBJ1-3; 8 nucleotides line up with TRBD1. The V gene end was trimmed by 8 bases and the J gene end by 4 bases; junction bases not matched to a gene: 7. This CDR3 is built from 14 residues. CDR1 is MGHDK, CDR2 SYGVNS, per germline. The CDR3 is CASSSGGLGNTIYF. CDR3 bases: TGTGCCAGCTCATCAGGGGGCTTGGGAAACACCATATATTTT.

The chain combines TRBV6-5 with TRBJ1-2, with D hard to call. V was clipped by 0 bases and J by 0 bases, with 8 bases between them. Germline assignment: CDR1 MNHEY and CDR2 SVGAGI. The CDR3 runs 15 residues. CDR3 residues: CASSYSLRANYGYTF. The DNA of the CDR3 is TGTGCCAGCAGTTACTCCTTGAGGGCTAACTATGGCTACACCTTC.

The chain uses TRBV5-1 and TRBJ2-1; the match to TRBD2 covers 10 bases. CDR1 SGHRS and CDR2 YFSETQ come from the germline V gene. The V segment lost 0 bases and the J segment 1 base; nucleotides outside the gene matches: 1. The CDR3 runs to 16 residues. The DNA for the CDR3 is TGCGCCAGCAGCTTGGCTAGCGGGGGTTCCTACAATGAGCAGTTCTTC. This sequence encodes CASSLASGGSYNEQFF.

V and J are TRBV28 and TRBJ1-2; 12 bases line up with TRBD1. Germline-derived CDR1 and CDR2 are MDHEN and SYDVKM. The CDR3 consists of 14 residues. Germline trimming cut 5 bases from V and 7 bases from J; bases unmatched to any gene: 5. CDR3 amino acids: CASSTGQGARGYTF. The CDR3 nucleotides are TGTGCCAGCAGTACGGGACAGGGGGCGCGTGGCTACACCTTC.

The rearrangement links TRBV2 to TRBJ2-1, with 8 bases that match TRBD2. This CDR3 spans 14 amino acids. V gave up 6 bases and J gave up 1 base; unmatched junction bases: 2. Germline lookup yields CDR1 SNHLY and CDR2 FYNNEI. For the CDR3, the DNA is TGTGCCAGCAGCCGACTAGCGTCCTACAATGAGCAGTTCTTC. Protein product: CASSRLASYNEQFF.

This rearrangement joins TRBV10-3 to TRBJ1-5, with D possibly TRBD1 on 5 matching bases. Germline V gene sequence: CDR1 ENHRY, CDR2 SYGVKD. Trimming shortened V by 6 bases and J by 6 bases, and 18 bases separated the two germline ends. CDR3 length equals 15 residues. In DNA form, the CDR3 reads TGTGCCATCAGCGCTCTTAAACTGGGGGGTCAGCCCCAGCATTTT. Translated, it gives CAISALKLGGQPQHF.

The chain has TRBV10-3 and TRBJ1-3; 7 bases map to TRBD1. CDR1 and CDR2 (germline): ENHRY, SYGVKD. Germline trimming cut 3 bases from V and 1 base from J; bases unmatched to any gene: 6. The CDR3 is made up of 16 amino acids. The CDR3 region has the DNA TGTGCCATCAGTGACCGGGACAGTCCATCTGGAAACACCATATATTTT. Protein sequence: CAISDRDSPSGNTIYF.

J is TRBJ1-1 and V is TRBV19; D perhaps matches TRBD1 (5 bases). Germline CDR1 and CDR2: LNHDA and SQIVND (reference sequence). Between the trimmed V and J ends, which lost 7 bases and 3 bases, there was a span of 12 bases. The CDR3 covers 13 residues. DNA of the CDR3: TGTGCCAGTACCTTAGGGGCATACACTGAAGCTTTCTTT. Encoded protein: CASTLGAYTEAFF.

This clone was recorded a few times. The chain couples TRBV27 to TRBJ2-1, with 10 bases matching TRBD1. Germline CDR1 is MNHEY and CDR2 is SMNVEV (reference sequence). This CDR3 has 13 amino acids. The junction had 4 bases not matched to a gene; V was cut back by 6 bases and J by 8 bases. The CDR3 loop is CASRGTGADEQFF. The CDR3 DNA is TGTGCCAGCAGAGGGACAGGGGCCGATGAGCAGTTCTTC.

The V and J genes are TRBV5-1 and TRBJ2-5, with TRBD1 matching over 10 bases. The CDR3 sequence is 15 residues long. Looked up from germline, CDR1 is SGHRS and CDR2 is YFSETQ. Trimming cost V 4 bases and J 3 bases; bases outside gene matches: 6. CDR3 DNA: TGCGCCAGCAGCCAGACAGGGGGCGAGGAAGAGACCCAGTACTTC. Translation gives CASSQTGGEEETQYF.

The genes are TRBV5-1 and TRBJ2-7; D is uncertain. Trimming took off 4 bases at V and 3 bases at J, with 11 bases between the two ends. The CDR3 consists of 13 residues. Germline V CDR1 and CDR2: SGHRS, YFSETQ. Here the CDR3 reads CASSVLGDYEQYF. The CDR3, as DNA: TGCGCCAGCAGCGTGCTTGGAGACTACGAGCAGTACTTC.

The rearrangement uses TRBV10-3 and TRBJ1-5, with D unresolved. The CDR3 length is 15 residues. Germline CDR1 and CDR2: ENHRY and SYGVKD. V was cut by 3 bases and J by 6 bases, with 15 bases left in between. CDR3 loop: CAISDTTAGSQPQHF. The CDR3 bases are TGTGCCATCAGTGATACTACCGCGGGTAGTCAGCCCCAGCATTTT.

The chain carries TRBV30 and TRBJ2-3; TRBD1 might be the D (6 bases). CDR1 and CDR2 (germline): GTSNPN, SVGIG (reference sequence). V gave up 5 bases and J gave up 0 bases, with 9 bases separating them. The CDR3 spans 13 residues. The CDR3: CAWAGQSTDTQYF. CDR3 sequence (DNA): TGTGCCTGGGCCGGACAGAGCACAGATACGCAGTATTTT.

V is TRBV19 and J is TRBJ1-1; D is unclear. Germline CDR1 and CDR2: LNHDA and SQIVND (reference sequence). V was shortened by 9 bases and J by 0 bases, with 11 bases between the two germline ends. The CDR3 runs 13 residues. DNA of the CDR3: TGTGCCAGCGGGGAGAATCTGAACACTGAAGCTTTCTTT. Its protein is CASGENLNTEAFF.